The rows below give T cell receptor beta chains drawn from one sample of a study of human T cells and chemical hapten exposure. TCRdb redid the calling of the RACE reads with MiXCR, one entry per CDR3 protein. Of about 42,000 distinct CDR3 sequences detected, about 8.9% appear once; the ten largest clones hold 15%. Sequencing used whole blood, obtained in connection with sensitization to the hapten diphenylcyclopropenone (DPC). The origin of the receptors is a woman in her thirties or forties with alopecia areata. Some clones in this sample may be carry-over from other donors' samples. Each CDR3 is given with its conserved first and last residue. D genes are given only for firm matches. Where a row states a size, it is once, few, many or the class of an expanded clone; other rows omit it.

d_gene	abundance	v_gene	j_gene	CDR3nt	CDR3aa
NA	many	TRBV7-6	TRBJ1-1	TGTGCCAGCAGCCGTGAGACGGTGAACACTGAAGCTTTCTTT	CASSRETVNTEAFF
TRBD2	many	TRBV28	TRBJ2-1	TGTGCCAGCAGTTTTAGCGGGGGGGCCCTCTACAATGAGCAGTTCTTC	CASSFSGGALYNEQFF
NA	many	TRBV7-9	TRBJ1-3	TGTGCCAGCAGCCACGAGTCCACCATATATTTT	CASSHESTIYF
TRBD2	NA	TRBV20-1	TRBJ2-3	TGCAGTGCTAGAGGGGCTAGCGGGGTTGATACGCAGTATTTT	CSARGASGVDTQYF
TRBD2	NA	TRBV6-6	TRBJ2-1	TGTGCCAGCAGACCCCAGGGCGGGGGGGCCGTCGATGAGCAGTTCTTC	CASRPQGGGAVDEQFF
NA	few	TRBV7-2	TRBJ2-5	TGTGCCAGCAGCCCCACCGGAGAGACCCAGTACTTC	CASSPTGETQYF
NA	NA	TRBV10-1	TRBJ2-2	TGCGCCACTCCTCGGGGCCGGCGTTTTATCACCGGGGAGCTGTTTTTT	CATPRGRRFITGELFF
NA	NA	TRBV2	TRBJ2-1	TGTGCCAGCAGTGCCCGCTGGTTCAATGAGCAGTTCTTC	CASSARWFNEQFF
NA	many	TRBV14	TRBJ2-7	TGTGCCAGCGCCCGCTCTTACGAGCAGTACTTC	CASARSYEQYF
NA	NA	TRBV19	TRBJ2-7	TGTGCCAGTAGTATCGGCCCTTGGCGGGGGCTCTACGAGCAGTACTTC	CASSIGPWRGLYEQYF